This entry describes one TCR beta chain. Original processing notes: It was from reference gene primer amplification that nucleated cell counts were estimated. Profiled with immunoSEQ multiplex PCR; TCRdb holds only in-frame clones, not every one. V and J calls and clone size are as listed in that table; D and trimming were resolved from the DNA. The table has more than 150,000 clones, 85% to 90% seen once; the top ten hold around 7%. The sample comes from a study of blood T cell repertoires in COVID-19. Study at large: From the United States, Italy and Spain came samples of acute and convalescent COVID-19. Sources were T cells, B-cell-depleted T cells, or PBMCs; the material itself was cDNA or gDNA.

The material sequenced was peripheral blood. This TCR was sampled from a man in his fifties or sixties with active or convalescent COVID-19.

Here the CDR3 DNA reads TGTGCCAGCAGCTTACAGCCTGGACAGGGGATTTTAAGCTACGAGCAGTACTTC. Its translation is CASSLQPGQGILSYEQYF. This chain connects TRBV11-3 to TRBJ2-7; 9 bases map to TRBD1. Per germline, CDR1 SGHNT and CDR2 YENEEA. This CDR3 contains 18 residues. V gave up 2 bases and J gave up 3 bases; unmatched junction bases: 14.